This T cell receptor (beta chain) appears in the sequencing data of a study of T cell responses to AZD1222 COVID-19 vaccine. Only in-frame clones appear in the TCRdb table, and some are missing; sequencing was by immunoSEQ multiplex PCR. The sample consists of approximately 160,000 clones, more than 75% of them appearing once. CDR1 is LGHNA, CDR2 YNFKEQ, per germline. V lost 0 bases to trimming and J lost 2 bases, with 8 bases between them. The CDR3 sequence is 15 residues long. Findings and limits, study-wide: Donors were chiefly white British, with a greater number of females, and clonal diversity was perhaps underestimated. Spike-specific TCR breadth and depth grew following two AZD1222 doses.

Comment on this clone: As yet, its antigen is unknown.

The sequencing here drew on peripheral blood, taken on day 0 of AZD1222 vaccination. The chain uses TRBV4-2 and TRBJ2-1; D possibly corresponds to TRBD1 (5 bases). This clonotype originated in an adult in good health. The CDR3 bases are TGTGCCAGCAGCCAAGAGGAGACAGCCTACAATGAGCAGTTCTTC. It is translated as CASSQEETAYNEQFF.